Listed here are 27 T cell receptor beta chains from one sample, sequenced in a study of cytomegalovirus exposure and HLA in healthy donors. Researchers ran the PCR with 60 Vbeta and 13 Jbeta primers. Clones were read by immunoSEQ multiplex PCR, and TCRdb kept only the in-frame ones, dropping some. The table has 150,000 to 200,000 clones, around 80% seen once; the top ten hold under 2.5%. The specimen was PBMCs. The origin of the receptors is a man between 35 and 55 years old in good health and CMV-seronegative.

Remarks on this clone: Other nucleotide sequences in the sample specify the same CDR3. This chain links TRBV28 with TRBJ2-3; the D gene is possibly TRBD2 (6 bases). V was pared by 2 bases and J by 3 bases, with 9 bases between. The CDR3 runs 14 residues. Germline CDR1 and CDR2: MDHEN and SYDVKM. Here the CDR3 reads CASSLGGSTDTQYF. CDR3 bases: TGTGCCAGCAGTTTAGGAGGGTCGACAGATACGCAGTATTTT.

The chain uses TRBV29-1 and TRBJ1-5; TRBD1 might be the D (5 bases). The CDR3 has 12 residues. Germline CDR1 SQVTM, CDR2 ANQGSEA. V was trimmed by 4 bases and J by 8 bases, leaving 12 bases between them. CDR3 amino acids: CSVGQPEEPQHF. The CDR3 DNA reads TGCAGCGTTGGACAGCCCGAGGAGCCCCAGCATTTT. Filled out from reference TRBV29-1 and TRBJ1-5, the complete variable domain reads SAVISQKPSRDICQRGTSLTIQCQVDSQVTMMFWYRQQPGQSLTLIATANQGSEATYESGFVIDKFPISRPNLTFSTLTVSNMSPEDSSIYLCSVGQPEEPQHFGDGTRLSIL.

The chain has TRBV6-5 and TRBJ1-5, with 9 bases identical to TRBD1. The CDR3 extends over 13 amino acids. Trimming removed 8 bases from V and 5 bases from J; junction bases left unmatched: 4. Germline CDR1 reads MNHEY; CDR2 reads SVGAGI. CDR3 in amino acids: CASGQGPYQPQHF. The CDR3 DNA follows: TGTGCCAGCGGACAGGGGCCTTATCAGCCCCAGCATTTT.

V usage is TRBV11-2 and J usage is TRBJ2-1; no reliable D call. Trimming left V 5 bases short and J 6 bases short, with 26 bases between. The CDR3 contains 18 residues. CDR1 SGHAT and CDR2 FQNNGV come from the germline V gene. CDR3 coding DNA: TGTGCCAGCAGCCCGTGGTCCCTCCGAGGTGGATTGGTCAATGAGCAGTTCTTC. Its translation: CASSPWSLRGGLVNEQFF.

The chain uses TRBV9 and TRBJ2-1, with TRBD2 matching over 7 bases. CDR3 length equals 15 residues. From germline, CDR1 is SGDLS and CDR2 YYNGEE. The V gene end was trimmed by 4 bases and the J gene end by 1 base; junction bases not matched to a gene: 5. This CDR3 is CASSTRGGSYNEQFF. In DNA form, the CDR3 reads TGTGCCAGCAGCACGCGGGGAGGGTCCTACAATGAGCAGTTCTTC.

This clone was detected a few times. This sequence joins TRBV7-9 and TRBJ1-6; no clear D. CDR3 length: 16 amino acids. Germline-derived CDR1 and CDR2 are SEHNR and FQNEAQ (reference sequence). V shed 0 bases and J shed 7 bases, with 13 bases lying between them. DNA of the CDR3: TGTGCCAGCAGCTTAGCCCGCCCGACTAGCAATTCACCCCTCCACTTT. As protein: CASSLARPTSNSPLHF.

For this clone: The junction shows a germline mismatch at one end, possibly a read error. The chain combines TRBV7-7 with TRBJ2-5; D unresolved. The CDR3 is 13 residues long. Germline V lookup: CDR1 SSHAT, CDR2 FNYEAQ (reference sequence). In nucleotides, the CDR3 is TGTGCTAGCAGCTCCAGGTCAGGCGAGACCCAGTACTTC. It translates to CASSSRSGETQYF. The full variable domain, its missing parts supplied by reference TRBV7-7 and TRBJ2-5, is GAGVSQSPRYKVTKRGQDVTLRCDPISSHATLYWYQQALGQGPEFLTYFNYEAQPDKSGLPSDRFSAERPEGSISTLTIQRTEQRDSAMYRCASSSRSGETQYFGPGTRLLVL.

Only a few counts were recorded for this clone. The rearrangement uses TRBV15 and TRBJ2-7; a possible D gene is TRBD1 (7 bases). In germline, CDR1 is LNHNV, CDR2 YYDKDF (reference sequence). V shed 3 bases and J shed 2 bases, with 11 bases lying between them. The CDR3 has 14 residues. Here the CDR3 DNA reads TGTGCCACCAGCAGTGGCGGGACAGCCTACGAGCAGTACTTC. Amino acids: CATSSGGTAYEQYF.

V is TRBV7-2 and J is TRBJ2-7; D uncertain. The CDR3 extends over 14 amino acids. Germline CDR1 SGHTA, CDR2 FQGNSA. V lost 0 bases to trimming and J lost 0 bases, with 6 bases between them. CDR3 region: CASSLAMASYEQYF. CDR3 in DNA: TGTGCCAGCAGCTTAGCGATGGCCTCCTACGAGCAGTACTTC.

This clone has just a few counts. V and J are TRBV4-2 and TRBJ2-1; 10 bases align to TRBD2. J gave up 5 bases and V 1 base, and 8 bases lay outside the gene matches. The CDR3 runs 17 residues. Looked up from germline, CDR1 is LGHNA and CDR2 is YNFKEQ. The CDR3: CASSQGWRTSGHNEQFF. For the CDR3, the DNA is TGTGCCAGCAGCCAAGGTTGGAGGACTAGCGGACACAATGAGCAGTTCTTC.

This clone was seen a handful of times. An end of the junction does not agree with germline; a read error may underlie this. This rearrangement joins TRBV30 to TRBJ2-7; D gene ambiguous. Germline CDR1 is GTSNPN and CDR2 is SVGIG (reference sequence). This CDR3 spans 13 amino acids. CDR3 coding DNA: TGTGCCTGGAGTGGTTTACAGTCCTCCGAGCAGTACTTC. As protein: CAWSGLQSSEQYF.

This clone was seen more than once but under ten times. The rearrangement uses TRBV2 and TRBJ2-7, with a possible D match to TRBD2 (5 bases). V was trimmed by 7 bases and J by 7 bases, leaving 11 bases between them. CDR1 is SNHLY, CDR2 FYNNEI, per germline. The CDR3 sequence is 11 residues long. DNA for the CDR3: TGTGCCAGCACCCCTAGCAGGGAGCAGTACTTC. It is translated as CASTPSREQYF. Full variable domain (remainder filled in from reference TRBV2 and TRBJ2-7): EPEVTQTPSHQVTQMGQEVILRCVPISNHLYFYWYRQILGQKVEFLVSFYNNEISEKSEIFDDQFSVERPDGSNFTLKIRSTKLEDSAMYFCASTPSREQYFGPGTRLTVT.

The chain couples TRBV19 to TRBJ2-2, with D possibly TRBD1 on 6 matching bases. Trimming left V 1 base short and J 6 bases short, with 27 bases between. From germline, CDR1 is LNHDA and CDR2 SQIVND (reference sequence). The CDR3 is 20 amino acids. The chain's CDR3 is CASSIGGPVVGRSRAGELFF. The CDR3 DNA is TGTGCCAGTAGTATAGGGGGGCCAGTGGTGGGTAGGTCCCGCGCCGGGGAGCTGTTTTTT.

The chain couples TRBV4-1 to TRBJ2-5, with D perhaps matching TRBD1 (6 bases). Trimming shortened V by 3 bases and J by 5 bases, and 16 bases separated the two germline ends. This CDR3 contains 15 residues. Germline-derived CDR1 and CDR2 are MGHRA and YSYEKL. CDR3 loop: CASSQVSQGMETQYF. CDR3 coding DNA: TGCGCCAGCAGCCAGGTCTCACAGGGCATGGAGACCCAGTACTTC.

The chain recombines TRBV9 with TRBJ1-1, with 8 bases that match TRBD1. This CDR3 has 12 amino acids. J lost 11 bases, V lost 3 bases, and 6 bases had no gene match. Germline V gives CDR1 SGDLS, CDR2 YYNGEE. The CDR3 sequence is CASSGQGIRAFF. The CDR3 DNA follows: TGTGCCAGCAGCGGACAGGGGATTCGGGCTTTCTTT.

The chain employs TRBV5-6 and TRBJ1-2, with TRBD1 matching 9 bases. V was pared by 4 bases and J by 4 bases, with 17 bases of the junction left unmatched. There are 18 residues in the CDR3. Germline CDR1 and CDR2: SGHDT and YYEEEE. CDR3 protein: CASSGTGTGSYPGYGYTF. In DNA form, the CDR3 reads TGTGCCAGCAGCGGTACCGGGACAGGGTCTTATCCGGGCTATGGCTACACCTTC.

CDR3 sequence reads: CASSKPLQVRQPQHF. CDR3 bases: TGTGCCAGCAGTAAGCCTCTACAGGTACGTCAGCCCCAGCATTTT. The chain links TRBV28 to TRBJ1-5; D might be TRBD1 (5 bases). CDR1 is MDHEN, CDR2 SYDVKM, per germline. The CDR3 sequence is 15 residues long. The germline V and J ends were trimmed by 5 bases and 6 bases, with 17 bases remaining between them.

The rearrangement uses TRBV7-8 and TRBJ2-2; D is possibly TRBD1 (5 bases). The ends were cut back, 4 bases at V and 1 base at J, with 7 bases in the middle. The CDR3 has 14 amino acids. Germline V gene data show CDR1 as SGHVS and CDR2 as FQNEAQ. The CDR3 spells CASSSTGNTGELFF. In nucleotides, the CDR3 is TGTGCCAGCAGCTCCACAGGGAACACCGGGGAGCTGTTTTTT.

The chain couples TRBV29-1 to TRBJ2-2, with 13 bases aligning to TRBD2. The ends lost 6 bases at V and 5 bases at J; junction bases unmatched: 6. The length of the CDR3 is 15 residues. CDR1 is SQVTM and CDR2 is ANQGSEA in the germline V gene. CDR3 nucleotide sequence: TGCAGCGTCGGACTAGCGGGAGATTCGACCGGGGAGCTGTTTTTT. It yields the protein CSVGLAGDSTGELFF.

V usage is TRBV13 and J usage is TRBJ2-2; 9 nucleotides align to TRBD1. The CDR3 length is 15 residues. In germline, CDR1 is PRHDT, CDR2 FYEKMQ (reference sequence). Trimming removed 7 bases from V and 7 bases from J; junction bases left unmatched: 10. Written as DNA, the CDR3 is TGTGCCAGCAACCCACAGGGGGCAAAAAACGGGGAGCTGTTTTTT. Encoded protein: CASNPQGAKNGELFF.

V gene TRBV7-6 combines with J gene TRBJ2-2; possible D gene TRBD2, 5 bases. The CDR3 sequence is 15 residues long. Trimming left V 5 bases short and J 6 bases short, with 16 bases between. Germline values: CDR1 SGHVS, CDR2 FNYEAQ. The CDR3 DNA reads TGTGCCAGCAGCGCCGGAGAGGGCATTTCCGGGGAGCTGTTTTTT. Translated, it gives CASSAGEGISGELFF.

The chain is built from TRBV15 and TRBJ1-5, with D maybe TRBD1 (6 bases). The CDR3 covers 15 residues. Germline CDR1 LNHNV, CDR2 YYDKDF (reference sequence). The germline V and J ends were trimmed by 0 bases and 6 bases, with 12 bases remaining between them. The CDR3 DNA is TGTGCCACCAGCAGAGACAGGGGAGAGGGTCAGCCCCAGCATTTT. The encoded protein is CATSRDRGEGQPQHF.

Note on this clone: Germline is not matched at one junction end, which may reflect a read error. The CDR3 DNA sequence: TGTTCCAGCAGCTGGAACGACAGGGTAGGGACCGGGGAGCTGTTTTTT. Protein product: CSSSWNDRVGTGELFF. The chain uses TRBV7-9 and TRBJ2-2, with TRBD1 matching 7 bases. Germline V gene data show CDR1 as SEHNR and CDR2 as FQNEAQ (reference sequence). This CDR3 has 16 residues.

The CDR3 is CASSQSATSRDEQYF. The CDR3 bases are TGTGCCAGCAGCCAATCGGCGACTAGCAGGGACGAGCAGTACTTC. The rearrangement uses TRBV16 and TRBJ2-7, with 7 bases that match TRBD2. The CDR3 runs 15 residues. Per germline, CDR1 KGHSY and CDR2 FQNENV. V shed 0 bases and J 5 bases; nucleotides not matched to a gene: 7.

V and J are TRBV7-8 and TRBJ1-1; a possible D gene is TRBD1 (6 bases). From germline, CDR1 is SGHVS and CDR2 FQNEAQ. The germline V and J ends were trimmed by 1 base and 3 bases, with 9 bases remaining between them. The CDR3 loop spans 14 amino acids. CDR3 loop: CASSLEGVDTEAFF. The CDR3 DNA is TGTGCCAGCAGCTTAGAGGGGGTCGACACTGAAGCTTTCTTT.

The rearrangement uses TRBV7-2 and TRBJ1-2; weak D call: TRBD1 (5 bases). V gave up 5 bases and J gave up 10 bases, with 14 bases separating them. The CDR3 sequence is 12 residues long. The germline V gene has CDR1 SGHTA and CDR2 FQGNSA. The CDR3 DNA is TGTGCCAGCAGCCCCGGGACTGCCTCCTACACCTTC. It encodes CASSPGTASYTF.

With regard to this clone: Sequence at one end of the junction differs from germline and may be a read error. As DNA, the CDR3 is TGTGCCAGCAGTTTTAGGGCAGGGAAAAGCTCTGGGGCCAACGGCCTGACTTTC. This encodes CASSFRAGKSSGANGLTF. The gene calls are TRBV28 and TRBJ2-6; TRBD1 is a possible D gene (5 bases). CDR1 MDHEN and CDR2 SYDVKM come from the germline V gene. There are 18 residues in the CDR3.